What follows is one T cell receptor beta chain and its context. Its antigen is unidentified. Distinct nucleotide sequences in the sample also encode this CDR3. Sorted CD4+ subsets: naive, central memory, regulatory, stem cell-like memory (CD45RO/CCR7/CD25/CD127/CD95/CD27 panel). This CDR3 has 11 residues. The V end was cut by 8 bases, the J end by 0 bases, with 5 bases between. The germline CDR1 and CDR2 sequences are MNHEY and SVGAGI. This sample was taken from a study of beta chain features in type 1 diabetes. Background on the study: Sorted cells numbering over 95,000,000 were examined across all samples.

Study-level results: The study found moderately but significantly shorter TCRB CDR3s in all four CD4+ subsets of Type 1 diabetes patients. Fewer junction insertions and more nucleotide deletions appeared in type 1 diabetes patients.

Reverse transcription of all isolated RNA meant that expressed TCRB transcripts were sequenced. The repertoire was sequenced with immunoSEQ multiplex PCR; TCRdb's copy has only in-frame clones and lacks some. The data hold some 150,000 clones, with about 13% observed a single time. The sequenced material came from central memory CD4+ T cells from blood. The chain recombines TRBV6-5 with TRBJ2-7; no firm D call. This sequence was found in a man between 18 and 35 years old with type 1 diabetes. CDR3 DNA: TGTGCCAGCGGCAGCTCCTACGAGCAGTACTTC. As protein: CASGSSYEQYF.